Here is one TCR beta chain with its context. Other DNA sequences from this sample encode an identical CDR3 as well. This CDR3 spans 13 amino acids. V lost 3 bases, J lost 13 bases, and 12 bases stayed unmatched. CDR1 is LGHDT and CDR2 is YNNKEL in the germline V gene (reference sequence). Clones were read by immunoSEQ multiplex PCR, and TCRdb kept only the in-frame ones, dropping some. The sample includes approximately 150,000 clones, about 87% of them seen just once. The record originates from a study of blood T cell repertoires in COVID-19. The sequence derives from a woman between 50 and 59 years old with acute or convalescent COVID-19. Sequences were obtained from peripheral blood. This chain links TRBV3-1 (or the pseudogene TRBV3-2) with TRBJ2-7; 7 positions agree with TRBD1. CDR3 region: CASSHPTGDAQYF. DNA of the CDR3: TGTGCCAGCAGCCACCCAACAGGGGACGCGCAATACTTC.